This T cell receptor beta chain derives from a study of T cell changes during pregnancy in multiple sclerosis (dated 2019 in TCRdb). Regarding the research as a whole: The study examined how the T cell repertoire changed over the course of pregnancy in women with multiple sclerosis.

Library preparation employed the immunoSEQ multiplex PCR assay. Held by TCRdb, this immuneACCESS table contains in-frame sequences only and omits some clones. Under half of the omission traces to an unresolved V gene where checked; the cause of the rest is unknown. For this sample there are 100,000 or so clones; over 85% appear just once. The ten largest make up roughly 0.99% of the sample. As regards this clone: What this receptor recognizes is not known. Qualities for individual bases were not recorded, and no much larger clone is one base off.

The germline V and J ends show losses of 7 bases and 5 bases respectively, and no gene match explains 10 bases of the junction. The germline V gene specifies SQVTM as CDR1 and ANQGSEA as CDR2. The CDR3 sequence holds 13 residues, the cysteine and phenylalanine included. The sequence is cut down to CDR3 DNA, 39 bases in frame from base 1. This sequence was found in a female donor with multiple sclerosis, enrolled in a pregnancy study. Recombination linked TRBV29-1 to TRBJ2-7; 8 junctional bases match TRBD2. The sequenced sample was peripheral blood, obtained after pregnancy. CDR3 sequence: CSGTGPRGDEQYF. The nucleotides are TGCAGCGGCACCGGGCCGCGGGGGGACGAGCAGTACTTC.